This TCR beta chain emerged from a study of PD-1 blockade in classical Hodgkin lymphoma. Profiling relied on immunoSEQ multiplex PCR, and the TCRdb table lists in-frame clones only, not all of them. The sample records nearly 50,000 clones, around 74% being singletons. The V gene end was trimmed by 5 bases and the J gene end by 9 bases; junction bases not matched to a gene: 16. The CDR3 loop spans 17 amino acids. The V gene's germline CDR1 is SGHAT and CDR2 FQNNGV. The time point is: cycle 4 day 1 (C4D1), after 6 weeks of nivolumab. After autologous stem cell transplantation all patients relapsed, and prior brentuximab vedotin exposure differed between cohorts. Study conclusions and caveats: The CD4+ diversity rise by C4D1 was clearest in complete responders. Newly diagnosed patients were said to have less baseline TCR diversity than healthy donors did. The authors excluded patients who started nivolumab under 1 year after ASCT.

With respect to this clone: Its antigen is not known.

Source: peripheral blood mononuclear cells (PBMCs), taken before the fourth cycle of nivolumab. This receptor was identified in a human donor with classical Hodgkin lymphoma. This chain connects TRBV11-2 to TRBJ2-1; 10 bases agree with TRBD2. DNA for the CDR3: TGTGCCAGCAGCCCCCGGCTAGCGGGAGAAATGGCGGGTGAGCAGTTCTTC. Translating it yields CASSPRLAGEMAGEQFF.